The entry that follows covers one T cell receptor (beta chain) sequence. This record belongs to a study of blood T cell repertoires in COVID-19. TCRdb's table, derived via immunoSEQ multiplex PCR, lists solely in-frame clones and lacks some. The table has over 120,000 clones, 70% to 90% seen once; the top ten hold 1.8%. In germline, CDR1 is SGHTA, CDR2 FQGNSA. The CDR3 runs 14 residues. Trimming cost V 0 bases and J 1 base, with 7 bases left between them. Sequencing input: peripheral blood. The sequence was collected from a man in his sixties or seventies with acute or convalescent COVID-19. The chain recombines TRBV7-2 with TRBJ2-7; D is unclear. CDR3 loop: CASSLATLSYEQYF. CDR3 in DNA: TGTGCCAGCAGCTTAGCTACTCTTTCCTACGAGCAGTACTTC.